This T cell receptor (beta chain) was sequenced for a study of shared clonotypes between healthy human individuals. V lost 2 bases to trimming and J lost 6 bases, with 13 bases between them. The germline V gene encodes CDR1 SGHVS and CDR2 FQNEAQ. The CDR3 totals 15 residues. Sequenced by immunoSEQ multiplex PCR; TCRdb stores in-frame clones only, minus some. The data show around 1.1 million clones, approximately 75% seen once. Sequenced sample: memory CD4+ T cells from PBMCs. The subset: CD45RA-negative fraction. The chain combines TRBV7-8 with TRBJ2-2; D remains ambiguous. The clonotype comes from a man aged 18 to 29 in good health. Some clones in this sample may be carry-over from other donors' samples. The CDR3 DNA reads TGTGCCAGCAGCTTAAAGGCGGCCGGTCCCGGGGAGCTGTTTTTT. This encodes CASSLKAAGPGELFF. The variable domain in full, completed from reference TRBV7-8 and TRBJ2-2, reads GAGVSQSPRYKVAKRGQDVALRCDPISGHVSLFWYQQALGQGPEFLTYFQNEAQLDKSGLPSDRFFAERPEGSVSTLKIQRTQQEDSAVYLCASSLKAAGPGELFFGEGSRLTVL.